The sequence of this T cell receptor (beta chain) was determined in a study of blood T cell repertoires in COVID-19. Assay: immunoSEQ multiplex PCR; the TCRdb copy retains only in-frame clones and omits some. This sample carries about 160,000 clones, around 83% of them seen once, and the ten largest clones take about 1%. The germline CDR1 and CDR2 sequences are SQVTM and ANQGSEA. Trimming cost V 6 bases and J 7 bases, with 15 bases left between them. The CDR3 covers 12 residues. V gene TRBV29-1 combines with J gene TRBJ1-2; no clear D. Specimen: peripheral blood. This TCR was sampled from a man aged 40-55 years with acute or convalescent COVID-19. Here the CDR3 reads CSVHQGVGGYTF. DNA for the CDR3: TGCAGCGTCCACCAAGGAGTTGGTGGCTACACCTTC.